These 26 T cell receptor beta chains originate from one sample sequenced in a study of shared clonotypes between healthy human individuals. The method was immunoSEQ multiplex PCR; TCRdb's version includes in-frame clones alone and lacks a portion of them. Among just over 2,000,000 clones listed, 95% were seen once. The sequencing input was naive CD4+ T cells sorted from blood. Subset indicated: CD45RA+ positively selected. All receptors come from a man between 18 and 29 years old in good health.

V usage is TRBV10-3 and J usage is TRBJ2-1; 7 positions agree with TRBD1. The CDR3 has 16 residues. Trimming at V came to 0 bases and at J to 8 bases, leaving 10 bases not matched to a gene. Germline V CDR1 and CDR2: ENHRY, SYGVKD. The DNA for the CDR3 is TGTGCCATCAGTGAGTCGACGGCCAGGGGGAGCGATGAGCAGTTCTTC. The encoded protein is CAISESTARGSDEQFF.

At least ten counts were recorded for this clone. The V and J genes are TRBV9 and TRBJ1-1, with D unclear. The CDR3 sequence is 13 residues long. Germline loops: CDR1 SGDLS, CDR2 YYNGEE. V was shortened by 4 bases and J by 5 bases, with 12 bases between the two germline ends. CDR3 nucleotides: TGTGCCAGCAGCCCGATGACGGGGACTGAAGCTTTCTTT. It is translated as CASSPMTGTEAFF.

The chain recombines TRBV7-2 with TRBJ2-7, with 7 positions matching TRBD1. In germline, CDR1 is SGHTA, CDR2 FQGNSA. There are 13 residues in the CDR3. The V segment lost 4 bases and the J segment 2 bases; nucleotides outside the gene matches: 2. DNA for the CDR3: TGTGCCAGCAGCTCACAGGGGCCCTACGAGCAGTACTTC. Its translation is CASSSQGPYEQYF.

The J gene is TRBJ2-1, the V gene TRBV7-3; D unclear. The CDR3 consists of 12 residues. V lost 5 bases and J lost 6, with 8 bases in between. Germline V gives CDR1 SGHTA, CDR2 FQGTGA. The CDR3: CASSGSGNEQFF. The CDR3 DNA sequence: TGTGCCAGCAGCGGAAGTGGCAATGAGCAGTTCTTC.

This clone has a single count. This CDR3 is CASRRGHEQYF. Here the CDR3 DNA reads TGTGCCAGCAGGCGGGGGCACGAGCAGTACTTC. V gene TRBV6-5 combines with J gene TRBJ2-7; maybe TRBD2 (7 bases). The CDR3 length is 11 residues. Trimming cost V 6 bases and J 5 bases, with 8 bases left between them. Germline CDR1 reads MNHEY; CDR2 reads SVGAGI.

As for this clone: Different DNA sequences within this sample yield the same CDR3. This rearrangement joins TRBV5-1 to TRBJ2-7; 8 bases map to TRBD1. CDR3 length equals 14 residues. Germline V gene data show CDR1 as SGHRS and CDR2 as YFSETQ. Losses at the gene ends were 0 bases for V and 3 bases for J; bases not matched to a gene: 2. CDR3 sequence: CASSLGDRGYEQYF. The CDR3 region has the DNA TGCGCCAGCAGCTTGGGAGACAGGGGCTACGAGCAGTACTTC. The full variable domain, with the rest looked up from reference TRBV5-1 and TRBJ2-7, is KAGVTQTPRYLIKTRGQQVTLSCSPISGHRSVSWYQQTPGQGLQFLFEYFSETQRNKGNFPGRFSGRQFSNSRSEMNVSTLELGDSALYLCASSLGDRGYEQYFGPGTRLTVT.

The rearrangement joins TRBV25-1 to TRBJ1-4, with D tentatively TRBD1 (5 bases). Germline lookup yields CDR1 MGHDK and CDR2 SYGVNS. V lost 2 bases to trimming and J lost 2 bases, with 15 bases between them. The CDR3 totals 17 residues. CDR3 DNA sequence: TGTGCCAGCAGTGAACCCGGGCGGGGGAGTACTAATGAAAAACTGTTTTTT. Translating gives CASSEPGRGSTNEKLFF.

The rearrangement uses TRBV5-8 and TRBJ2-3; no reliable D call. The CDR3 is made up of 14 amino acids. Trimming stripped 2 bases from V and 0 bases from J, with 7 bases between. Germline V CDR1 and CDR2: SGHTS, YDEGEE. The CDR3 nucleotides are TGTGCCAGCAGCTTAAGTCCGAGCACAGATACGCAGTATTTT. Its translation: CASSLSPSTDTQYF.

This clone was picked up one time. This chain connects TRBV19 to TRBJ2-6; D remains unclear. V lost 4 bases and J 2 bases, leaving 12 bases between the germline ends. Germline CDR1 and CDR2: LNHDA and SQIVND (reference sequence). The CDR3 length is 16 residues. The CDR3 coding sequence is TGTGCCAGTAGTACCCCCTATAGGGCTGGGGCCAACGTCCTGACTTTC. Protein sequence: CASSTPYRAGANVLTF.

V is TRBV30 and J is TRBJ2-5; 7 bases line up with TRBD1. V shed 1 base and J 5 bases; nucleotides not matched to a gene: 10. CDR1 and CDR2 (germline): GTSNPN, SVGIG (reference sequence). The CDR3 is 15 residues long. CDR3 amino acids: CAWSDIGAQGETQYF. CDR3 nucleotides: TGTGCCTGGAGTGATATCGGAGCACAGGGGGAGACCCAGTACTTC.

This chain connects TRBV4-1 to TRBJ2-3; the match to TRBD1 covers 11 bases. This CDR3 region has 16 residues. V dropped 5 bases and J dropped 5; count of bases not matched to a gene: 9. Germline CDR1 is MGHRA and CDR2 is YSYEKL. CDR3 DNA: TGCGCCAGCAGCGAGTGGTGGGACAGGGGGGAAGATACGCAGTATTTT. Its protein is CASSEWWDRGEDTQYF.

This clone appeared a few times. Other nucleotide sequences from this sample produce the same CDR3. This sequence joins TRBV5-1 and TRBJ1-5; 7 bases align to TRBD1. The CDR3 length is 15 residues. With V trimmed by 0 bases and J by 0 bases, 0 bases remained unmatched. The germline V gene encodes CDR1 SGHRS and CDR2 YFSETQ. The CDR3: CASSLGQGSNQPQHF. For the CDR3, the DNA is TGCGCCAGCAGCTTGGGACAGGGTAGCAATCAGCCCCAGCATTTT.

The chain carries TRBV19 and TRBJ2-7, with 10 positions matching TRBD2. CDR3 length: 17 residues. The germline V gene encodes CDR1 LNHDA and CDR2 SQIVND (reference sequence). V was clipped by 3 bases and J by 7 bases; unmatched bases: 15. The CDR3 DNA reads TGTGCCAGTAGTATCTCGACTAGCGGGCAAACATGGGGGGAGCAGTACTTC. Amino acids: CASSISTSGQTWGEQYF.

Concerning this clone itself: The same CDR3 is also encoded by other DNA sequences in this sample. V gene TRBV19 combines with J gene TRBJ2-7; 7 bases are shared with TRBD1. Per the germline V gene, CDR1 is LNHDA and CDR2 is SQIVND (reference sequence). CDR3 length: 14 amino acids. V lost 3 bases, J lost 2 bases, and 4 bases stayed unmatched. The CDR3, as DNA: TGTGCCAGTAGTATTACCGGGACAGCCTACGAGCAGTACTTC. Protein sequence: CASSITGTAYEQYF.

The V gene is TRBV6-1, the J gene TRBJ1-1; TRBD1 agrees at 7 bases. The CDR3 contains 13 residues. V lost 4 bases, J lost 5 bases, and 4 bases stayed unmatched. Germline lookup yields CDR1 MNHNS and CDR2 SASEGT. CDR3 residues: CASSAGGGTEAFF. The CDR3 DNA reads TGTGCCAGCAGTGCAGGGGGGGGTACTGAAGCTTTCTTT.

The chain uses TRBV18 and TRBJ1-5; TRBD1 matches 11 bases. Germline lookup yields CDR1 KGHSH and CDR2 LQKENI. CDR3 length equals 15 residues. Trimming at V came to 5 bases and at J to 2 bases, leaving 2 bases not matched to a gene. This chain's CDR3 is CASSGTGGGNQPQHF. The CDR3 DNA follows: TGTGCCAGCTCAGGGACAGGGGGTGGCAATCAGCCCCAGCATTTT.

CDR3 region: CASSTDAGDQPQHF. CDR3 sequence (DNA): TGTGCCAGCAGTACGGACGCAGGGGATCAGCCCCAGCATTTT. The V call is TRBV2, the J call TRBJ1-5; D is possibly TRBD1 (6 bases). CDR1 is SNHLY, CDR2 FYNNEI, per germline. CDR3 length equals 14 residues. Between the trimmed V and J ends, which lost 5 bases and 5 bases, there was a span of 13 bases.

This clone was detected only once. The chain carries TRBV5-6 and TRBJ1-5, with 10 bases lining up with TRBD1. CDR1 is SGHDT, CDR2 YYEEEE, per germline. The CDR3 consists of 14 residues. Trimming took 4 bases from V and 5 from J; bases not matched to a gene: 3. Here the CDR3 reads CASSKGTGDQPQHF. The CDR3 bases are TGTGCCAGCAGCAAAGGGACAGGGGATCAGCCCCAGCATTTT.

The chain employs TRBV5-1 and TRBJ2-5, with 7 bases lining up with TRBD1. Germline values: CDR1 SGHRS, CDR2 YFSETQ. CDR3 length: 13 amino acids. Losses at the gene ends were 4 bases for V and 3 bases for J; bases not matched to a gene: 3. CDR3 loop: CASSDRAEETQYF. CDR3 DNA sequence: TGCGCCAGCAGCGACAGGGCCGAAGAGACCCAGTACTTC.

A single count supports this clone. The gene calls are TRBV12-2 and TRBJ2-1; TRBD2, the table's D call, was not compared with the DNA. TRBV12-2 is annotated as a pseudogene. The CDR3 extends over 15 amino acids. The CDR3 DNA reads TGTGCAAGTCGCCTCGATGCGGGACTCGTCAATGAGCAGTTCTTC. Protein product: CASRLDAGLVNEQFF.

This clone occurred once. The chain joins TRBV5-4 to TRBJ2-5; TRBD1 is a possible D gene (6 bases). The germline V gene has CDR1 SGHNT and CDR2 YYREEE (reference sequence). This CDR3 region has 13 residues. With 5 bases removed from V and 1 base from J, the gap between germline ends came to 9 bases. CDR3 amino acids: CASSRTAQETQYF. In DNA form, the CDR3 reads TGTGCCAGCAGTAGGACAGCCCAAGAGACCCAGTACTTC.

The chain employs TRBV5-4 and TRBJ2-1; 11 nucleotides match TRBD2. This CDR3 has 17 residues. V shed 2 bases, J shed 9 bases, and the junction held 13 bases outside the gene matches. The germline V gene has CDR1 SGHNT and CDR2 YYREEE (reference sequence). Here the CDR3 reads CASSLPGLAAQSGEQFF. Written as DNA, the CDR3 is TGTGCCAGCAGCTTACCGGGACTAGCGGCACAAAGCGGTGAGCAGTTCTTC.

The chain recombines TRBV7-3 with TRBJ2-7; D assignment may be TRBD1 or TRBD2 (5 bases each). This CDR3 spans 13 amino acids. CDR1 SGHTA and CDR2 FQGTGA come from the germline V gene. V was shortened by 0 bases and J by 10 bases, with 13 bases between the two germline ends. CDR3 in DNA: TGTGCCAGCAGCTTAACCGGGACGTCTGAACAGTACTTC. It translates to CASSLTGTSEQYF.

The chain is built from TRBV6-5 and TRBJ2-7; TRBD2 matches 7 bases. CDR1 and CDR2 (germline): MNHEY, SVGAGI. This CDR3 has 16 amino acids. V lost 4 bases, J lost 3 bases, and 12 bases stayed unmatched. CDR3 nucleotides: TGTGCCAGCAGTTCCGGAGTCGGGAGGAAGGTCTACGAGCAGTACTTC. As protein: CASSSGVGRKVYEQYF.

This chain uses TRBV6-1 with TRBJ2-3; no firm D call. CDR1 MNHNS and CDR2 SASEGT come from the germline V gene. The CDR3 has 13 amino acids. V gave up 6 bases and J gave up 6 bases, with 13 bases separating them. The DNA of the CDR3 is TGTGCCAGCAGCCTCTACCGGGCGGATACGCAGTATTTT. Its protein product is CASSLYRADTQYF.

This rearrangement joins TRBV28 to TRBJ2-1, with TRBD1 as a possible D gene (6 bases). The ends were cut back, 7 bases at V and 7 bases at J, with 17 bases in the middle. Germline-derived CDR1 and CDR2 are MDHEN and SYDVKM. The CDR3 spans 14 residues. In DNA, the CDR3 is TGTGCCAGCAAAATGAGAGGGGGTAGGAATGAGCAGTTCTTC. Residues: CASKMRGGRNEQFF.